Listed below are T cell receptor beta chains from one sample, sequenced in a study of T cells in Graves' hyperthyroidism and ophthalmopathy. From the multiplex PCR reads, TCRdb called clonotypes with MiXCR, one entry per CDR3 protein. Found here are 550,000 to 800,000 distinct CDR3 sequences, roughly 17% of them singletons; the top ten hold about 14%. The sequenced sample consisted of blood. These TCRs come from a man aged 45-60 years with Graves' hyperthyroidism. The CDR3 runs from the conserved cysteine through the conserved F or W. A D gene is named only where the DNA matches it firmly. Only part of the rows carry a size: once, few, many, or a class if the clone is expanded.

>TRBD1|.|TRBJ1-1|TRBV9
CASSATSGQGARVNTEAFF
TGTGCCAGCAGCGCAACCTCGGGACAGGGGGCGCGGGTGAACACTGAAGCTTTCTTT
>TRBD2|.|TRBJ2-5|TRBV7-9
CASQGLADYQETQYF
TGTGCCAGTCAAGGACTAGCAGACTACCAAGAGACCCAGTACTTC
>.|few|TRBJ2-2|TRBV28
CASSVPGHITGELFF
TGTGCCAGCAGTGTACCGGGACATATCACCGGGGAGCTGTTTTTT
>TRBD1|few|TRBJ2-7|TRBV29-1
CSVPLPDRPTYEQYF
TGCAGCGTGCCCCTTCCGGACAGGCCGACCTACGAGCAGTACTTC
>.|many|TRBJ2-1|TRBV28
CASLGGSYNEQFF
TGTGCCAGCTTGGGTGGCTCCTACAATGAGCAGTTCTTC
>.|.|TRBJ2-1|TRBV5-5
CASLAGLTTNEQFF
TGTGCCAGCCTGGCGGGACTTACCACCAATGAGCAGTTCTTC
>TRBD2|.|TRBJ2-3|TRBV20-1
CSARSIRTSGRLTDTQYF
TGCAGTGCTAGATCAATCCGGACTAGCGGGAGGTTGACAGATACGCAGTATTTT
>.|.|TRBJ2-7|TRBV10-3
CAIREESSYEQYF
TGTGCCATCAGGGAGGAAAGCTCCTACGAGCAGTACTTC
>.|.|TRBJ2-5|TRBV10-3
CAISEGARETQYF
TGTGCCATCAGCGAGGGTGCGCGGGAGACCCAGTACTTC
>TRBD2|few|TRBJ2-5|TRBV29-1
CSVPRTSVRYQETQYF
TGCAGCGTTCCCAGGACTAGCGTTAGGTACCAAGAGACCCAGTACTTC
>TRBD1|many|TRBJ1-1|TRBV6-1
CASSLPSTGGTEAFF
TGTGCCAGCAGCCTACCTTCGACAGGGGGGACTGAAGCTTTCTTT
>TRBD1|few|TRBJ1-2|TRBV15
CATSRGGQGTYGYTF
TGTGCCACCAGCAGAGGAGGACAGGGAACTTATGGCTACACCTTC
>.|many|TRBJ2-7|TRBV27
CASSLQDGSYEQYF
TGTGCCAGCAGTTTACAGGACGGGTCCTACGAGCAGTACTTC
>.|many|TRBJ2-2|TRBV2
CASNIGGENTGELFF
TGTGCCAGCAACATCGGAGGGGAGAACACCGGGGAGCTGTTTTTT
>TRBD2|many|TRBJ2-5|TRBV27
CASSLRGLAGAQETQYF
TGTGCCAGCAGTTTACGTGGTCTAGCGGGAGCCCAAGAGACCCAGTACTTC
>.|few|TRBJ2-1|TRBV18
CASSPLQDNEQFF
TGTGCCAGCTCACCACTTCAAGACAATGAGCAGTTCTTC
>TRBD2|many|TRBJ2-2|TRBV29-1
CSVEDMRGTAGELFF
TGCAGCGTTGAAGACATGCGGGGGACTGCCGGGGAGCTGTTTTTT
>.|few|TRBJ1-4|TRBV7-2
CASSSRTAPNEKLFF
TGTGCCAGCAGCTCTAGGACAGCCCCTAATGAGAAACTGTTTTTT
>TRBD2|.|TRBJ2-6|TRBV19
CATRTSTGANVLTF
TGTGCCACCAGGACTAGCACTGGGGCCAACGTCCTGACTTTC
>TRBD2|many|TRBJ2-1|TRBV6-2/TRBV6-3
CASSYSAGGYNEQFF
TGTGCCAGCAGTTACTCGGCGGGAGGTTACAATGAGCAGTTCTTC
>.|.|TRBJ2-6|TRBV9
CASSTGQFGANVLTF
TGTGCCAGCAGCACAGGACAGTTTGGGGCCAACGTCCTGACTTTC
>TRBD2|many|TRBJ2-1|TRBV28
CASSLPGTSIYNEQFF
TGTGCCAGCAGTCTCCCTGGGACTAGCATCTACAATGAGCAGTTCTTC
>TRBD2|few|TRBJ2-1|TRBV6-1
CASSVTSGGNNEQFF
TGTGCCAGCAGTGTGACTAGCGGGGGGAACAATGAGCAGTTCTTC